This T cell receptor (beta chain) is drawn from a study of blood T cells in healthy people across ages. Donors each provided roughly 11 milliliters of peripheral blood. Alongside a J-beta primer mix, a sample-barcoded 5' primer served in a second PCR lasting roughly 7 to 11 cycles. In TCRdb, the 5' RACE reads were re-called with MiXCR into one record per CDR3 protein. This sample has roughly 640,000 distinct CDR3 sequences, with around 31% found just once. With regard to this clonotype: A much larger clone lies a single base off, so this may be a read error.

This CDR3 has 16 amino acids. Germline lookup yields CDR1 MDHEN and CDR2 SYDVKM. The specimen sequenced was blood. The V gene is TRBV28, the J gene TRBJ2-1, with a weak D call TRBD1 (9 bases). The tail of the sequence fits TRBJ2-7 better, so the J call may be wrong. This TCR derives from a woman of 80 years or more in good health. DNA for the CDR3: TGTGCCAGCACCCTCGGGGGGGGACAGGGAGGCAATGAGCAGTACTTC. It specifies CASTLGGGQGGNEQYF.